This T cell receptor beta chain stems from a study of T cell repertoires in cytomegalovirus infection. This clonotype was detected a few times. No antigen is known for it. The CDR3 covers 14 residues. Germline-derived CDR1 and CDR2 are LGHNA and YSLEER. V was trimmed by 1 base and J by 7 bases, leaving 11 bases between them. In TCRdb, the reads were re-called with MiXCR into one record per CDR3 protein. The table lists about 330,000 distinct CDR3 sequences, just under 35% of them singletons, with less than 15% in the top ten. Broader study findings: The response measured ex vivo was dominated by TCR beta clonotypes (HLA-C-restricted and CMV-specific). Accumulated public TCR beta family frequency recognized individuals carrying CMV together with the relevant HLA.

The genes are TRBV4-3 and TRBJ2-1, with D perhaps matching TRBD2 (5 bases). This receptor was obtained from a human donor in good health (CMV status not recorded). Some clones in this sample may be carry-over from other donors' samples. The specimen was cultured PBMCs, collected from culture after CMV antigen stimulation. CDR3 bases: TGCGCCAGCAGCCAAGTAGAGGGTACGAATGAGCAGTTCTTC. Protein sequence: CASSQVEGTNEQFF.